Presented here are 7 T cell receptor beta chains from one specimen sequenced in a study of vaccination and CD4 T cells after COVID-19. No cognate antigen is known for these TCRs. The Oncomine TCR Beta short-read assay sequenced DNA from cultured CD4+ T cells. TCRdb re-called the PCR reads through MiXCR, storing one row per CDR3 protein. The table lists 9,500 to 15,000 distinct CDR3 sequences, 60% of them singletons. As to treatment: approximately 9-day PBMC culture with coronavirus spike peptide pools or control peptides (ViraFEST assay). The sample was CD4+ T cells from blood, cultured in vitro. The receptor set was obtained from a human donor who had recovered from COVID-19.

This chain joins TRBV20-1 and TRBJ2-7; D is unresolved. V was shortened by 3 bases and J by 0 bases, with 6 bases between the two germline ends. CDR1 is DFQATT, CDR2 SNEGSKA, per germline (reference sequence). The CDR3 runs 12 residues. CDR3 sequence (DNA): TGCAGTGCTAGTTACAGCTCCTACGAGCAGTACTTC. This sequence encodes CSASYSSYEQYF.

The CDR3 nucleotides read TGTGCCAGCAGTTCTACACCTGGACAGGGTCCCTACGAGCAGTACTTC. As protein: CASSSTPGQGPYEQYF. V usage is TRBV12-3 or TRBV12-4 and J usage is TRBJ2-7, with 8 positions matching TRBD1. This CDR3 spans 16 amino acids. V gave up 4 bases and J gave up 2 bases; unmatched junction bases: 10.

V gene TRBV19 combines with J gene TRBJ1-6; D may be TRBD1 (5 bases). The CDR3 has 15 residues. Looked up from germline, CDR1 is LNHDA and CDR2 is SQIVND (reference sequence). Trimming shortened V by 5 bases and J by 9 bases, and 17 bases separated the two germline ends. CDR3 residues: CASSQLRDSSSPLHF. The DNA of the CDR3 is TGTGCCAGTAGTCAACTCCGGGACTCAAGTTCACCCCTCCACTTT.

The CDR3 bases are TGTGCCACCAGTGATGACACCGGGACTAGCTGCGACGATGAGCAGTTCTTC. It encodes CATSDDTGTSCDDEQFF. This chain links TRBV24-1 with TRBJ2-1; 9 bases are shared with TRBD2. V shed 3 bases and J 8 bases; nucleotides not matched to a gene: 13. Germline CDR1 reads KGHDR; CDR2 reads SFDVKD. This CDR3 comprises 17 residues.

The V and J genes are TRBV7-2 and TRBJ1-1; no clear D gene. This CDR3 has 14 amino acids. Germline-derived CDR1 and CDR2 are SGHTA and FQGNSA. V shed 0 bases and J shed 5 bases, with 10 bases lying between them. CDR3 DNA sequence: TGTGCCAGCAGCTTAGCCGGCAGAACGACTGAAGCTTTCTTT. The encoded protein is CASSLAGRTTEAFF. The whole variable domain, remainder taken from reference TRBV7-2 and TRBJ1-1, is GAGVSQSPSNKVTEKGKDVELRCDPISGHTALYWYRQSLGQGLEFLIYFQGNSAPDKSGLPSDRFSAERTGGSVSTLTIQRTQQEDSAVYLCASSLAGRTTEAFFGQGTRLTVV.

The rearrangement joins TRBV7-2 to TRBJ2-3; TRBD2 agrees at 8 bases. The CDR3 has 17 amino acids. The junction had 9 bases not matched to a gene; V was cut back by 1 base and J by 3 bases. CDR1 is SGHTA, CDR2 FQGNSA, per germline. This chain's CDR3 is CASSLVGDGRETDTQYF. The DNA for the CDR3 is TGTGCCAGCAGCTTAGTAGGGGACGGGAGGGAGACAGATACGCAGTATTTT.

This rearrangement joins TRBV30 to TRBJ1-1, with 7 positions matching TRBD1. Germline loops: CDR1 GTSNPN, CDR2 SVGIG (reference sequence). After removal of 5 bases from V and 7 bases from J, the junction contained 13 bases not matched to a gene. The CDR3 loop spans 14 amino acids. The CDR3 here is CAWGAGQATYEAFF. In nucleotides, the CDR3 is TGTGCCTGGGGGGCCGGACAGGCCACATATGAAGCTTTCTTT.